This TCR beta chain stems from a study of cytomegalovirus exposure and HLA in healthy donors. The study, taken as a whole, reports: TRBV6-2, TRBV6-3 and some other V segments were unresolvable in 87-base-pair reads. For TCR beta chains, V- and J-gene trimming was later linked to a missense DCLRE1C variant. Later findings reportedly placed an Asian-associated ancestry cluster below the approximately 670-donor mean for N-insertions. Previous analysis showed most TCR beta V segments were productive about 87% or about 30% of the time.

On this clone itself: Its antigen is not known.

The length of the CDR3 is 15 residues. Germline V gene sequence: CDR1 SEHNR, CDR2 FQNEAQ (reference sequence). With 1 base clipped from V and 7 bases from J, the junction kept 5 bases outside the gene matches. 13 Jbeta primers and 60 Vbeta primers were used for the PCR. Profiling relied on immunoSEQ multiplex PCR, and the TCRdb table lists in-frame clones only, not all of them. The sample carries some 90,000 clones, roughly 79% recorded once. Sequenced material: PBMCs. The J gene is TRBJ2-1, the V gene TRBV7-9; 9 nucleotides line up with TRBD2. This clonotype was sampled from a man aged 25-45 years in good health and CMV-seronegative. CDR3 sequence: CASSLGEAGGNEQFF. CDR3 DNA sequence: TGTGCCAGCAGCTTAGGGGAGGCGGGAGGGAATGAGCAGTTCTTC.